A single sample is the source of the 18 T cell receptor beta chains below, sequenced in a study of T cell repertoires in cytomegalovirus infection. These TCRs are of unknown antigen specificity. TCRdb recomputed calls from the reads with MiXCR, one row per CDR3 protein. The sample has some 800,000 distinct CDR3 sequences, just under 30% seen once. The starting material was cultured CD8+ T cells from PBMCs, obtained from culture after CMV antigen stimulation. The receptor source for this set is a human donor in good health (CMV status not recorded). Some clones in this sample may be carry-over from other donors' samples.

The V gene is TRBV6-2 or TRBV6-3, the J gene TRBJ2-1, with D hard to call. Germline V gives CDR1 MNHEY, CDR2 SVGEGT. The length of the CDR3 is 15 residues. Trimming removed 8 bases from V and 0 bases from J, with 14 bases in between. The CDR3 region has the DNA TGTGCCAGCGACCTTTGGGCTAGCTCCTACAATGAGCAGTTCTTC. This translates into CASDLWASSYNEQFF.

The V call is TRBV10-3, the J call TRBJ2-7, with D perhaps assigned TRBD1 or TRBD2 (5 bases each). The CDR3 runs 14 residues. Germline V gene sequence: CDR1 ENHRY, CDR2 SYGVKD. V lost 11 bases to trimming and J lost 1 base, with 18 bases between them. CDR3 amino acids: CAVQGSGESYEQYF. CDR3 in DNA: TGTGCCGTTCAGGGAAGCGGTGAGTCCTACGAGCAGTACTTC.

CDR3 nucleotides: TGTGCCAGCAGCTTCCCAGGGGGGCTTAATGGCTACACCTTC. This translates into CASSFPGGLNGYTF. V is TRBV27 and J is TRBJ1-2; 7 positions match TRBD1. CDR1 and CDR2 from the germline V gene are MNHEY and SMNVEV (reference sequence). J lost 6 bases, V lost 6 bases, and 10 bases had no gene match. CDR3 length: 14 residues.

A few counts support this clonotype. The chain links TRBV6-6 to TRBJ2-2, with D perhaps matching TRBD1 (6 bases). From germline, CDR1 is MNHNY and CDR2 SVGAGI (reference sequence). CDR3 length equals 16 residues. The V end was cut by 0 bases, the J end by 0 bases, with 8 bases between. The CDR3 loop reads CASSYSNRANTGELFF. The CDR3 nucleotides read TGTGCCAGCAGTTACTCGAACAGGGCGAACACCGGGGAGCTGTTTTTT.

The chain uses TRBV7-9 and TRBJ2-7; 7 nucleotides line up with TRBD1. This CDR3 region has 13 residues. Looked up from germline, CDR1 is SEHNR and CDR2 is FQNEAQ (reference sequence). The V and J ends lost 4 bases and 5 bases, in that order; junction bases with no gene match: 5. The CDR3 sequence is CASSYRQGDEQYV. CDR3 DNA: TGTGCCAGCAGCTACCGACAGGGTGACGAGCAGTACGTC.

The J gene is TRBJ2-5, the V gene TRBV5-4; 12 bases align to TRBD2. The J segment lost 5 bases and the V segment lost 2 bases, leaving 7 bases of the junction unmatched. Per germline, CDR1 SGHNT and CDR2 YYREEE (reference sequence). The length of the CDR3 is 16 residues. The DNA of the CDR3 is TGTGCCAGCAGCTTCTCCGGGACTAGCGGGTTGGAGACCCAGTACTTC. Its translation: CASSFSGTSGLETQYF.

The chain couples TRBV24-1 to TRBJ1-1; D not certain. Deletions cut 12 bases from V and 1 base from J, with 14 bases between. Germline V gene sequence: CDR1 KGHDR, CDR2 SFDVKD. This CDR3 spans 13 amino acids. The CDR3: CASIVKTNTEAFF. In nucleotides, the CDR3 is TGTGCCTCAATCGTAAAGACGAACACTGAAGCTTTCTTT.

The chain uses TRBV19 and TRBJ1-1; D unresolved. V lost 1 base and J 3 bases, leaving 12 bases between the germline ends. The CDR3 runs 15 residues. Germline CDR1 is LNHDA and CDR2 is SQIVND (reference sequence). The CDR3 protein is CASSIGGGPHTEAFF. CDR3 coding DNA: TGTGCCAGTAGTATAGGGGGAGGGCCTCACACTGAAGCTTTCTTT.

In its sample, this clonotype was seen many times. The chain has TRBV27 and TRBJ1-2; D is unresolved. CDR3 size: 13 residues. V was shortened by 4 bases and J by 7 bases, with 13 bases between the two germline ends. Germline loops: CDR1 MNHEY, CDR2 SMNVEV (reference sequence). The CDR3 DNA reads as TGTGCCAGCAGTTCCTCCTTAGCTCCTGGCTACACCTTC. This gives the protein CASSSSLAPGYTF.

This clonotype was seen ten or more times. The chain combines TRBV6-1 with TRBJ1-2; no definite D call. CDR1 is MNHNS and CDR2 is SASEGT in the germline V gene. The V end was cut by 6 bases, the J end by 4 bases, with 12 bases between. This CDR3 has 13 amino acids. CDR3 bases: TGTGCCAGCAGACTCCGGAGCTCCTATGGCTACACCTTC. This encodes CASRLRSSYGYTF.

For this clonotype: This sequence may be a read error, since a much larger clone differs from it by one base. CDR3 protein: CASSVGQAEAFF. DNA for the CDR3: TGTGCCAGCAGCGTAGGACAGGCTGAAGCTTTCTTT. The chain recombines TRBV25-1 with TRBJ1-1; TRBD1 matches 7 bases. This CDR3 has 12 residues. CDR1 is MGHDK, CDR2 SYGVNS, per germline. V lost 6 bases to trimming and J lost 6 bases; unmatched junction nucleotides: 4.

This clonotype has only a few counts. The rearrangement links TRBV7-9 to TRBJ2-3, with 11 bases aligning to TRBD1. There are 16 residues in the CDR3. V was clipped by 5 bases and J by 4 bases; unmatched bases: 8. Germline V lookup: CDR1 SEHNR, CDR2 FQNEAQ (reference sequence). The DNA for the CDR3 is TGTGCCAGCAGCCCAAGGACAGGGGGCGCATCAGATACGCAGTATTTT. It translates to CASSPRTGGASDTQYF.

The chain carries TRBV10-3 and TRBJ1-1; D is perhaps TRBD1 (5 bases). Trimming removed 7 bases from V and 1 base from J, with 7 bases in between. Germline V lookup: CDR1 ENHRY, CDR2 SYGVKD. This CDR3 is 12 amino acids long. CDR3 sequence (DNA): TGTGCCATCAAGGGGCAGAACACTGAAGCTTTCTTT. Its translation is CAIKGQNTEAFF.

The sample holds one count of this clonotype. The chain employs TRBV6-5 and TRBJ1-1; unclear D gene. The V gene's germline CDR1 is MNHEY and CDR2 SVGAGI. V was pared by 5 bases and J by 3 bases, with 10 bases between. The CDR3 consists of 13 residues. The DNA for the CDR3 is TGTGCCAGCAGTGGAGCCGGGGACACTGAAGCTTTCTTT. The encoded protein is CASSGAGDTEAFF.

The chain employs TRBV5-5 and TRBJ2-3, with 11 bases fitting TRBD2. This CDR3 contains 18 residues. CDR1 is SGHKS, CDR2 YYEKEE, per germline (reference sequence). After removal of 0 bases from V and 0 bases from J, the junction contained 6 bases not matched to a gene. Written as DNA, the CDR3 is TGTGCCAGCAGCTTGGAGCTAGCGGGGGGACCAAGCACAGATACGCAGTATTTT. It specifies CASSLELAGGPSTDTQYF.

The rearrangement joins TRBV19 to TRBJ2-1; maybe TRBD1 (7 bases). CDR1 and CDR2 (germline): LNHDA, SQIVND (reference sequence). This CDR3 contains 16 residues. V lost 0 bases and J lost 4, with 13 bases in between. The CDR3 reads CASSIEEGAVYNEQFF. CDR3 in DNA: TGTGCCAGTAGTATAGAGGAGGGGGCAGTTTACAATGAGCAGTTCTTC.

This clonotype was observed many times. The chain carries TRBV7-6 and TRBJ2-5; no clear D gene. The CDR3 covers 14 residues. V was trimmed by 7 bases and J by 3 bases, leaving 15 bases between them. Germline V lookup: CDR1 SGHVS, CDR2 FNYEAQ. The CDR3 DNA reads TGTGCCAGCAACCCTTTGGTTGGCGAAGAGACCCAGTACTTC. This encodes CASNPLVGEETQYF.

This clonotype came up many times. V usage is TRBV12-3 or TRBV12-4 and J usage is TRBJ1-1; TRBD1 aligns across 9 bases. The CDR3 length is 15 residues. V lost 5 bases to trimming and J lost 1 base; unmatched junction nucleotides: 5. CDR3 bases: TGTGCCAGCAGTGCCCCGACAGGGGGGAACACTGAAGCTTTCTTT. It is translated as CASSAPTGGNTEAFF.